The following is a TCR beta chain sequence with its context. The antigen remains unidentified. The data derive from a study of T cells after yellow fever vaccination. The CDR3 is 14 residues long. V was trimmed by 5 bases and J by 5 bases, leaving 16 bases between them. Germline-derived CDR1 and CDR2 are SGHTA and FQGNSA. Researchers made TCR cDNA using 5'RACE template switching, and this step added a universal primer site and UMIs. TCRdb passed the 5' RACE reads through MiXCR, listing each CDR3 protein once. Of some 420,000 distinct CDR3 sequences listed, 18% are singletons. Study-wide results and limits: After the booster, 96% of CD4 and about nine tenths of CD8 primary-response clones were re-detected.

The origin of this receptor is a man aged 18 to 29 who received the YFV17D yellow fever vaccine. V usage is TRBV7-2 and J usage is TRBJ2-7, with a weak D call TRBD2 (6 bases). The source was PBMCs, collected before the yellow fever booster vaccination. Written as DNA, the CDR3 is TGTGCCAGCAGCCCGCAGACTAGTATACACGAGCAGTACTTC. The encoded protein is CASSPQTSIHEQYF.